This paragraph reports one T cell receptor beta chain. The same CDR3 arises from other DNA sequences in this sample as well. Libraries were prepared by immunoSEQ multiplex PCR; TCRdb keeps only in-frame clonotypes and omits some of them. The table lists 260,000 or so clones, roughly four fifths of them singletons. This sample was included in a study of blood T cell repertoires in COVID-19. This receptor was obtained from an elderly woman with COVID-19, enrolled during active disease. Sequencing used peripheral blood.

The CDR3 region is CASSLRWGGNQPQHF. CDR3 bases: TGTGCCAGCAGCTTAAGATGGGGGGGCAATCAGCCCCAGCATTTT. J is TRBJ1-5 and V is TRBV7-2; D possibly corresponds to TRBD1 (5 bases). V was cut by 2 bases and J by 2 bases, with 10 bases left in between. This CDR3 region has 15 residues. Germline values: CDR1 SGHTA, CDR2 FQGNSA.